This T cell receptor beta chain was identified during a study of a mutant IDH1 vaccine in newly diagnosed glioma. In the study overall: Treated patients comprised around 60% males and roughly 40% females, mean age approximately 38 years. Most patients had radiochemotherapy with temozolomide before enrollment; others had one alone.

The data were produced by immunoSEQ multiplex PCR, yet TCRdb's version contains in-frame clones alone and is incomplete. The table includes about 98,000 clones, around 90% detected once. Documented time point: baseline, week 1 (first vaccination visit). Treatment here: pre-vaccination baseline after standard-of-care therapy. Donors had new WHO grade 3 or 4 IDH1-mutant, ATRX-lost astrocytomas. The CDR3 runs to 15 residues. V shed 4 bases, J shed 5 bases, and the junction held 2 bases outside the gene matches. CDR1 is ENHRY, CDR2 SYGVKD, per germline. A word on this clone: The same CDR3 arises from other DNA sequences in this sample as well.

The gene calls are TRBV10-3 and TRBJ2-5; 15 nucleotides align to TRBD2. This sequence originates from a woman aged 45-60 years with glioma. The material sequenced was PBMCs, taken from a glioma patient treated with radiotherapy, temozolomide or both. DNA for the CDR3: TGTGCCATCAGTGCTGGGACTAGCGGGAGGGAGACCCAGTACTTC. This sequence encodes CAISAGTSGRETQYF.